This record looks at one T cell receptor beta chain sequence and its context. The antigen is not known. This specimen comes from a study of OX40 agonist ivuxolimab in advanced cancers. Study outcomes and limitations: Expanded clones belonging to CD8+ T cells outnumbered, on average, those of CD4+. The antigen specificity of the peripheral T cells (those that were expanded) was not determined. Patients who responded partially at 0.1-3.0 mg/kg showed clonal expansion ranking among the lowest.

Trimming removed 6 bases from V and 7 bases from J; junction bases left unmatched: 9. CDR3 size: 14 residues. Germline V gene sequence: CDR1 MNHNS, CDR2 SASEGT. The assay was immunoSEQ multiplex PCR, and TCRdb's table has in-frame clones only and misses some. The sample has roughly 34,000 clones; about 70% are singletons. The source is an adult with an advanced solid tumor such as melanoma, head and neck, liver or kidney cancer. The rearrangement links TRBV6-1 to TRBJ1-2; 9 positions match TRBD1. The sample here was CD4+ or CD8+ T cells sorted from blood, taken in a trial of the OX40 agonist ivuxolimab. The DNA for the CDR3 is TGTGCCAGCAGAGGGACAGGGTCGATAAGTGGCTACACCTTC. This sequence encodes CASRGTGSISGYTF.